The 30 T cell receptor beta chains given below trace back to one sample, sequenced in a study of control samples from healthy donors and cancer patients. Produced via immunoSEQ multiplex PCR; TCRdb's table is partial and in-frame only. The sample records approximately 100,000 clones, about nine tenths being singletons. Material for sequencing was blood. All receptors come from a human donor in good health. The donor label of this sample is uncertain.

The rearrangement joins TRBV29-1 to TRBJ1-1; D is unresolved. The length of the CDR3 is 13 residues. The germline gives CDR1 SQVTM, CDR2 ANQGSEA. Trimming cost V 2 bases and J 1 base, with 8 bases left between them. DNA of the CDR3: TGCAGCGTTGAACAACAGAAGAACACTGAAGCTTTCTTT. Amino acid sequence: CSVEQQKNTEAFF. Supplemented by reference TRBV29-1 and TRBJ1-1, the full variable domain reads SAVISQKPSRDICQRGTSLTIQCQVDSQVTMMFWYRQQPGQSLTLIATANQGSEATYESGFVIDKFPISRPNLTFSTLTVSNMSPEDSSIYLCSVEQQKNTEAFFGQGTRLTVV.

J is TRBJ2-1 and V is TRBV7-6, with D perhaps matching TRBD1 (6 bases). CDR1 and CDR2 from the germline V gene are SGHVS and FNYEAQ. V shed 3 bases and J shed 6 bases, with 9 bases lying between them. The CDR3 sequence is 13 residues long. Here the CDR3 DNA reads TGTGCCAGCAGCTTTCCAGGGGTCAATGAGCAGTTCTTC. The encoded protein is CASSFPGVNEQFF.

CDR3 in amino acids: CAWSVGRGTYEQYF. CDR3 nucleotides: TGTGCCTGGAGTGTAGGTAGGGGGACCTACGAGCAGTACTTC. The V and J genes are TRBV30 and TRBJ2-7, with D possibly TRBD1 on 6 matching bases. V dropped 0 bases and J dropped 2 bases, with 11 bases sitting between them. The CDR3 covers 14 residues. Germline V gene sequence: CDR1 GTSNPN, CDR2 SVGIG (reference sequence).

The chain is built from TRBV19 and TRBJ2-5, with D possibly being TRBD2 (5 bases). V dropped 1 base and J dropped 5 bases, with 5 bases sitting between them. This CDR3 is 12 amino acids long. Germline assignment: CDR1 LNHDA and CDR2 SQIVND (reference sequence). In DNA form, the CDR3 reads TGTGCCAGTAGTATAGCGGGGGAGACCCAGTACTTC. Residues: CASSIAGETQYF.

The chain has TRBV5-1 and TRBJ1-1; D unclear. This CDR3 comprises 13 residues. The ends were cut back, 3 bases at V and 0 bases at J, with 6 bases in the middle. CDR1 is SGHRS, CDR2 YFSETQ, per germline. The CDR3 DNA follows: TGCGCCAGCAGCTCGACGGTGAACACTGAAGCTTTCTTT. It codes for CASSSTVNTEAFF.

CDR3 bases: TGTGCCAGCAGTTTAGCCTTTCCCCTAGCCAAAAACATTCAGTACTTC. It specifies CASSLAFPLAKNIQYF. This sequence joins TRBV27 and TRBJ2-4; D unclear. The CDR3 has 16 amino acids. Trimming cost V 2 bases and J 0 bases, with 11 bases left between them. From germline, CDR1 is MNHEY and CDR2 SMNVEV (reference sequence).

This clone was recorded only once. V usage is TRBV29-1 and J usage is TRBJ1-2; D not certain. Germline values: CDR1 SQVTM, CDR2 ANQGSEA. With 3 bases removed from V and 6 bases from J, the gap between germline ends came to 14 bases. This CDR3 contains 13 residues. The CDR3 spells CSVDVFGYHGYTF. CDR3 coding DNA: TGCAGCGTTGATGTTTTCGGATACCATGGCTACACCTTC.

The chain recombines TRBV2 with TRBJ2-2; 8 positions agree with TRBD2. The germline CDR1 and CDR2 sequences are SNHLY and FYNNEI. The CDR3 length is 15 residues. The trim removed 9 bases at V and 0 bases at J, leaving 6 bases unmatched. CDR3 protein: CASGRGGPNTGELFF. DNA for the CDR3: TGTGCCAGTGGCCGGGGGGGCCCGAACACCGGGGAGCTGTTTTTT.

The chain combines TRBV28 with TRBJ2-3, with TRBD2 matching over 7 bases. The junction had 3 bases not matched to a gene; V was cut back by 5 bases and J by 1 base. In germline, CDR1 is MDHEN, CDR2 SYDVKM. The CDR3 spans 14 residues. The chain's CDR3 is CASSRAGGTDTQYF. CDR3 sequence (DNA): TGTGCCAGCAGTCGTGCGGGGGGCACAGATACGCAGTATTTT. Full variable domain (outside the CDR3, taken from reference TRBV28 and TRBJ2-3): DVKVTQSSRYLVKRTGEKVFLECVQDMDHENMFWYRQDPGLGLRLIYFSYDVKMKEKGDIPEGYSVSREKKERFSLILESASTNQTSMYLCASSRAGGTDTQYFGPGTRLTVL.

The chain links TRBV2 to TRBJ1-5; D remains ambiguous. V was shortened by 4 bases and J by 0 bases, with 7 bases between the two germline ends. This CDR3 contains 14 residues. Germline CDR1 reads SNHLY; CDR2 reads FYNNEI. The CDR3 here is CASSAVDSNQPQHF. The CDR3 nucleotides are TGTGCCAGCAGTGCGGTGGATAGCAATCAGCCCCAGCATTTT.

This rearrangement joins TRBV25-1 to TRBJ1-4; 7 bases agree with TRBD1. Trimming removed 1 base from V and 5 bases from J; junction bases left unmatched: 7. This CDR3 spans 16 amino acids. Germline assignment: CDR1 MGHDK and CDR2 SYGVNS. The chain's CDR3 is CASSEWGQGENEKLFF. The CDR3 DNA reads as TGTGCCAGCAGTGAATGGGGCCAGGGGGAGAATGAAAAACTGTTTTTT.

The CDR3 sequence: CATSGGTGGLDSYQPQHF. CDR3 nucleotide sequence: TGTGCCACCAGTGGCGGGACAGGGGGCCTTGACTCCTATCAGCCCCAGCATTTT. The chain employs TRBV24-1 and TRBJ1-5, with 12 bases identical to TRBD1. V gave up 5 bases and J gave up 5 bases; unmatched junction bases: 12. Germline-derived CDR1 and CDR2 are KGHDR and SFDVKD. The CDR3 is 18 amino acids.

V and J are TRBV10-3 and TRBJ1-5; 7 bases match TRBD1. With V trimmed by 0 bases and J by 3 bases, 5 bases remained unmatched. Germline CDR1 reads ENHRY; CDR2 reads SYGVKD. This CDR3 is 16 amino acids long. The chain's CDR3 is CAISESSGQSNQPQHF. For the CDR3, the DNA is TGTGCCATCAGTGAGTCTTCGGGACAGTCCAATCAGCCCCAGCATTTT.

The chain carries TRBV5-4 and TRBJ2-1; TRBD2 might be the D (5 bases). Germline lookup yields CDR1 SGHNT and CDR2 YYREEE (reference sequence). The CDR3 runs 14 residues. Trimming left V 1 base short and J 4 bases short, with 9 bases between. The CDR3: CASSLYGNYNEQFF. The CDR3 bases are TGTGCCAGCAGCTTGTACGGGAATTACAATGAGCAGTTCTTC.

The V call is TRBV7-9, the J call TRBJ1-3, with D hard to call. V dropped 3 bases and J dropped 4 bases, with 10 bases sitting between them. The CDR3 is 14 amino acids. The germline CDR1 and CDR2 sequences are SEHNR and FQNEAQ (reference sequence). The CDR3 loop is CASSFTGSGNTIYF. The CDR3 nucleotides read TGTGCCAGCAGCTTCACGGGGAGCGGAAACACCATATATTTT. Full variable domain (outside the CDR3, taken from reference TRBV7-9 and TRBJ1-3): DTGVSQNPRHKITKRGQNVTFRCDPISEHNRLYWYRQTLGQGPEFLTYFQNEAQLEKSRLLSDRFSAERPKGSFSTLEIQRTEQGDSAMYLCASSFTGSGNTIYFGEGSWLTVV.

This clone has only one observation. The CDR3 spells CASSLLSGANVLTF. CDR3 DNA sequence: TGTGCCAGCAGTTTATTGTCTGGGGCCAACGTCCTGACTTTC. The gene calls are TRBV28 and TRBJ2-6; D unclear. V was trimmed by 1 base and J by 1 base, leaving 2 bases between them. The CDR3 sequence is 14 residues long. Germline V CDR1 and CDR2: MDHEN, SYDVKM.

This rearrangement joins TRBV5-8 to TRBJ1-5; perhaps TRBD1 as D (6 bases). This CDR3 is 13 amino acids long. Germline-derived CDR1 and CDR2 are SGHTS and YDEGEE. The V end lost 4 bases, the J end lost 7 bases, and 12 bases lay between the germline ends. This chain's CDR3 is CASSRTGNQPQHF. The CDR3 DNA is TGTGCCAGCAGCCGAACAGGGAACCAGCCCCAGCATTTT.

V is TRBV6-5 and J is TRBJ2-1, with TRBD1 matching over 10 bases. Germline V gene lookup returns CDR1 MNHEY and CDR2 SVGAGI. The CDR3 spans 15 residues. V trimming: 6 bases; J trimming: 5 bases; junction bases outside the gene matches: 7. The CDR3 bases are TGTGCCAGCAGCGCGGACAGGGGGAGGCACAATGAGCAGTTCTTC. The encoded protein is CASSADRGRHNEQFF.

The gene calls are TRBV11-1 and TRBJ1-3, with TRBD1 matching over 8 bases. This CDR3 is 16 amino acids long. Germline CDR1 reads SGHAT; CDR2 reads FQDESV (reference sequence). CDR3 nucleotide sequence: TGTGCGAGCGCGACCCGGGACAGGACCTCTGGAAACACCATATATTTT. Protein sequence: CASATRDRTSGNTIYF.

J is TRBJ2-7 and V is TRBV27; 7 nucleotides agree with TRBD1. The junction had 5 bases not matched to a gene; V was cut back by 3 bases and J by 0 bases. The germline V gene has CDR1 MNHEY and CDR2 SMNVEV (reference sequence). This CDR3 has 15 amino acids. For the CDR3, the DNA is TGTGCCAGCAGTTTTTACGGGACAGCCTCCTACGAGCAGTACTTC. Protein product: CASSFYGTASYEQYF.

The chain carries TRBV5-1 and TRBJ1-6; 8 nucleotides agree with TRBD1. J lost 0 bases, V lost 4 bases, and 12 bases had no gene match. Germline CDR1 and CDR2: SGHRS and YFSETQ. The CDR3 is 19 amino acids. In nucleotides, the CDR3 is TGCGCCAGCAGCCCGACGGACAGGGCAAGGGGCTCCTATAATTCACCCCTCCACTTT. This translates into CASSPTDRARGSYNSPLHF.

V usage is TRBV11-2 and J usage is TRBJ2-7; TRBD2 might be the D (6 bases). This CDR3 has 16 amino acids. The V gene lost 4 bases and the J gene lost 0 bases, with 16 bases spanning the gap. CDR1 and CDR2 from the germline V gene are SGHAT and FQNNGV. DNA of the CDR3: TGTGCCAGCAGCTCAGGAGCGGGTGTTAGCTCCTACGAGCAGTACTTC. This codes for CASSSGAGVSSYEQYF.

The chain combines TRBV2 with TRBJ1-2; 7 nucleotides align to TRBD1. CDR3 length: 13 residues. Losses at the gene ends were 7 bases for V and 7 bases for J; bases not matched to a gene: 9. Germline V gene lookup returns CDR1 SNHLY and CDR2 FYNNEI. As DNA, the CDR3 is TGTGCCAGCACCGAAGGGGGCGCGGGTGGCTACACCTTC. This sequence encodes CASTEGGAGGYTF.

The chain couples TRBV5-8 to TRBJ2-7; a weak D match, TRBD2 (6 bases). CDR3 size: 16 residues. Trimming took off 3 bases at V and 5 bases at J, with 21 bases between the two ends. Germline lookup yields CDR1 SGHTS and CDR2 YDEGEE. CDR3 in amino acids: CASSWTGGRGFDEQYF. Written as DNA, the CDR3 is TGTGCCAGCAGCTGGACCGGCGGTCGGGGGTTCGACGAGCAGTACTTC.

This chain links TRBV28 with TRBJ2-3, with D perhaps TRBD1 (6 bases). Germline V gives CDR1 MDHEN, CDR2 SYDVKM. V lost 10 bases, J lost 1 base, and 18 bases lay in between. The CDR3 length is 15 residues. The CDR3 sequence: CATETGTRGTDTQYF. The CDR3 DNA reads TGTGCCACCGAGACCGGGACACGGGGCACAGATACGCAGTATTTT. The full variable domain, in which reference TRBV28 and TRBJ2-3 provide the parts outside the CDR3, is DVKVTQSSRYLVKRTGEKVFLECVQDMDHENMFWYRQDPGLGLRLIYFSYDVKMKEKGDIPEGYSVSREKKERFSLILESASTNQTSMYLCATETGTRGTDTQYFGPGTRLTVL.

This clone was recorded a few times. This chain links TRBV5-1 with TRBJ2-1, with 14 bases identical to TRBD2. Germline assignment: CDR1 SGHRS and CDR2 YFSETQ. This CDR3 spans 18 amino acids. The trim removed 0 bases at V and 1 base at J, leaving 3 bases unmatched. CDR3 amino acids: CASSLGLAGGQSYNEQFF. The CDR3 DNA is TGCGCCAGCAGCTTGGGACTAGCGGGGGGGCAGTCCTACAATGAGCAGTTCTTC. The variable domain in full, completed from reference TRBV5-1 and TRBJ2-1, reads KAGVTQTPRYLIKTRGQQVTLSCSPISGHRSVSWYQQTPGQGLQFLFEYFSETQRNKGNFPGRFSGRQFSNSRSEMNVSTLELGDSALYLCASSLGLAGGQSYNEQFFGPGTRLTVL.

The chain carries TRBV7-8 and TRBJ1-1, with 9 bases matching TRBD1. The CDR3 is 14 residues long. Trimming removed 2 bases from V and 8 bases from J; junction bases left unmatched: 6. Germline V CDR1 and CDR2: SGHVS, FQNEAQ. CDR3 sequence: CASSLIGTGTEAFF. CDR3 sequence (DNA): TGTGCCAGCAGCTTAATCGGGACAGGGACCGAAGCTTTCTTT.

The rearrangement links TRBV5-4 to TRBJ2-1, with 9 bases identical to TRBD2. V trimming: 4 bases; J trimming: 2 bases; junction bases outside the gene matches: 13. The CDR3 covers 18 residues. The germline CDR1 and CDR2 sequences are SGHNT and YYREEE (reference sequence). CDR3 sequence (DNA): TGTGCCAGCAGCCGAGGGGCTAGCGGGGTCCATACCTACAATGAGCAGTTCTTC. Amino acid sequence: CASSRGASGVHTYNEQFF.

The chain joins TRBV5-4 to TRBJ2-3; 12 positions match TRBD2. The CDR3 spans 15 residues. Germline CDR1 and CDR2: SGHNT and YYREEE (reference sequence). Trimming removed 4 bases from V and 5 bases from J; junction bases left unmatched: 5. The CDR3 protein is CASSRLAGGVDTQYF. The DNA for the CDR3 is TGTGCCAGCAGCCGGCTAGCGGGGGGGGTAGATACGCAGTATTTT.

This chain links TRBV24-1 with TRBJ1-5; no definite D call. With 4 bases removed from V and 5 bases from J, the gap between germline ends came to 38 bases. CDR1 is KGHDR and CDR2 is SFDVKD in the germline V gene. This CDR3 comprises 23 residues. The CDR3, as DNA: TGTGCCACCAGTGACTACTCCGAGGTGCAGCGAAAACACCCCTTCGTCGACCATCAGCCCCAGCATTTT. This encodes CATSDYSEVQRKHPFVDHQPQHF.